This T cell receptor beta chain was observed in a study of vaccination effects on CD4 cells after COVID-19 (dated by TCRdb to about 2022). Broadly, across the study: In the ViraFEST assay, PBMC were stimulated with viral peptide pools, and antigen-specific CD4+ T cell clonotypes were then identified by expansion using TCR sequencing. Cultures from other donors in the study were sequenced with the Oncomine TCR Beta short-read assay on an Illumina iSeq 100. A few million PBMC per well were cultured with 10 ug/ml peptides in IMDM containing 5% human AB serum, approximately 9.1 IU/ml IL-2 and gentamicin. Altogether, over 9 COVID-19 convalescent patients and 4 SARS-CoV-2-naive healthy vaccine recipients made up the full study. Across the study, the median time from the second dose to post-vaccine sampling was 72 days (range 14 to 241). SARS-CoV-2 spike-specific CD4+ TCR repertoires from before and after mRNA vaccination were compared in COVID-19 convalescent patients and in infection-naive vaccine recipients. What the work shows at the level of the full study, not this receptor alone: At late post-vaccination timepoints, both infection-induced and vaccine-induced clones showed marked clonal contraction, consistent with waning T cell responses. The study was limited by a small number of convalescent patients, and early post-infection timepoints were lacking. Among healthy vaccine recipients, nearly all vaccine-induced clones were SARS-CoV-2 mono-reactive, and only 1 of 255 was cross-reactive with common cold coronaviruses.

After less than eleven days of culture, CD4+ T cells were isolated with the EasySep CD4+ T cell isolation kit. Each participant received two doses of an mRNA SARS-CoV-2 vaccine, either BNT162b2 or mRNA-1273. None of the healthy vaccine recipients had a prior SARS-CoV-2 infection, which was confirmed by nucleocapsid antibody tests that came back negative both before and after vaccination. Half of the culture medium was replaced with fresh IL-2-containing medium on days 3 and 7. Unless noted otherwise, every peptide stimulation condition was grown in triplicate wells. Using Ficoll-Paque Plus gradient centrifugation, PBMC were separated from whole blood and then either used fresh or cryopreserved at -140C. The QIAamp micro DNA kit was used to extract genomic DNA from the cultured CD4+ T cells. Spanning cysteine to phenylalanine, the CDR3 consists of 12 amino acids. Just the 36-base CDR3 DNA is kept, in frame starting at base 1. V was cut back by 2 bases and J by 5 bases, leaving a gap of 6 bases between them. Taken from the germline V gene, the CDR1 and CDR2 loops are MNHNS and SASEGT.

A word on this clone: The antigen it recognizes is unknown. Base qualities are missing; no much larger clone stands one base away.

The method behind the library was the immunoSEQ multiplex PCR assay. DNA from the cultured and isolated CD4+ T cells underwent TCR beta CDR3 sequencing. On the authors' methods: Non-productive TCR sequences were removed, reads were trimmed to the CDR3 region, and CDR3s of at least 7 amino acids were retained. The MANAFEST web app was used to pick out antigen-specific clonotypes by comparing their expansion in peptide wells with that in reference cultures. Positive clones required FDR<0.05 expansion versus reference and all other wells, odds ratio above 5, and frequency above 0.1% in two replicate wells. Cross-reactive clonotypes were defined as significantly expanded in SARS-CoV-2 spike wells and in at least one common cold coronavirus spike condition. CDR3 similarity was assessed by Levenshtein distance using the stringdist R package, and unrooted trees were constructed with ape in R 3.6.1. TCRdb took this table from immuneACCESS and kept in-frame rearrangements with V and J called. Such tables lack part of the clones; where checked against another copy, unresolved V genes explain under half of the gap, and the rest is unexplained. The V and J calls and clone size come from that table; D and trimming were worked out from the DNA. For this sample the table gives around 50,000 clones, of which just over 70% were detected only once. 7% of the sample is taken by the ten largest.

This TCR was sampled from a human donor who received a COVID-19 vaccine. Sequencing was performed on CD4+ T cells from PBMCs cultured without peptide, taken after COVID-19 vaccination. The chain employs TRBV6-1 and TRBJ2-5; TRBD1 is a weak D gene call, 6 bases matching. The sequenced DNA: TGTGCCAGCAGTGAAAGGGGGGAGACCCAGTACTTC. Translated, it reads CASSERGETQYF.